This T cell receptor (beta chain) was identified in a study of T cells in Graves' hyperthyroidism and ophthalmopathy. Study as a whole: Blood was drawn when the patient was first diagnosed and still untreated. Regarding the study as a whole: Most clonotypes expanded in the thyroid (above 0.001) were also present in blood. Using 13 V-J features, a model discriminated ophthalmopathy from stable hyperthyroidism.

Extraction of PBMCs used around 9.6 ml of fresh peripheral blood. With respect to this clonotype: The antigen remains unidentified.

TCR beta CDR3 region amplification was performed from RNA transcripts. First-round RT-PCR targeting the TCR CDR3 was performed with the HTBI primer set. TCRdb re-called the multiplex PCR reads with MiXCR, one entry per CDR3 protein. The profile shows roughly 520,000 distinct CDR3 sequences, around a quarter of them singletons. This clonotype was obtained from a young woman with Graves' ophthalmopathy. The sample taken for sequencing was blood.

The CDR3 region is CASGIPGTGDYGYTF. CDR3 DNA sequence: TGTGCCAGCGGGATCCCCGGGACAGGAGACTATGGCTACACCTTC. The chain employs TRBV28 and TRBJ1-2; the match to TRBD1 covers 8 bases. The germline gives CDR1 MDHEN, CDR2 SYDVKM. Trimming at V came to 8 bases and at J to 3 bases, leaving 11 bases not matched to a gene. The CDR3 length is 15 residues.